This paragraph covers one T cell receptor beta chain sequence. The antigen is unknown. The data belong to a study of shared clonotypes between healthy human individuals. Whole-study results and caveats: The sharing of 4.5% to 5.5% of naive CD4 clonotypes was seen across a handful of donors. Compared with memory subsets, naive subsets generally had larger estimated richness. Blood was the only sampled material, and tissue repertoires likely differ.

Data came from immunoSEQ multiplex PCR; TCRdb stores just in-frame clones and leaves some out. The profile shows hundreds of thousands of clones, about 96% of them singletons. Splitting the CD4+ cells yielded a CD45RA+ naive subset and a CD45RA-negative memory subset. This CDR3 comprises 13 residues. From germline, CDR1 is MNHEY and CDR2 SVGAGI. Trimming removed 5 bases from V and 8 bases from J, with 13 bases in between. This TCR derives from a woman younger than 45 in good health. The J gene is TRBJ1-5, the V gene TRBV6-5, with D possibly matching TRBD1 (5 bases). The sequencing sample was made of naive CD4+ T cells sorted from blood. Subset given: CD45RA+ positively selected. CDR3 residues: CASSRDVGEPQHF. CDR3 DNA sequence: TGTGCCAGCAGTCGGGACGTGGGGGAGCCCCAGCATTTT.